The 24 T cell receptor beta chains presented below share a single source sample, sequenced in a study of Graves' ophthalmopathy and Graves' hyperthyroidism. Transcripts of RNA were the source for amplifying TCR beta CDR3 regions. First-round RT-PCR employed HTBI primers, with a second-round multiplex PCR after it. MiXCR was run by TCRdb on the multiplex PCR reads, yielding one entry per CDR3 protein. The data show 500,000 to 700,000 distinct CDR3 sequences, with 39% seen just once and about 4% held by the top ten. The sequencing sample was made of peripheral blood or thyroid tissue (not recorded which). The origin of the receptors is an adult man with Graves' hyperthyroidism.

This chain connects TRBV5-5 to TRBJ1-5; TRBD1 is a possible D gene (5 bases). CDR1 is SGHKS and CDR2 is YYEKEE in the germline V gene (reference sequence). V lost 1 base and J lost 0, with 14 bases in between. The CDR3 runs to 17 residues. CDR3 sequence reads: CASSLSATEYSNQPQHF. The DNA for the CDR3 is TGTGCCAGCAGCTTGTCCGCGACAGAATATAGCAATCAGCCCCAGCATTTT.

This clonotype was detected many times. V gene TRBV7-3 combines with J gene TRBJ1-2; D not certain. The ends were cut back, 5 bases at V and 4 bases at J, with 11 bases in the middle. CDR1 SGHTA and CDR2 FQGTGA come from the germline V gene. This CDR3 region has 13 residues. Here the CDR3 reads CASSAMAGYGYTF. CDR3 in DNA: TGTGCCAGCAGCGCTATGGCGGGCTATGGCTACACCTTC.

This clonotype has at least ten counts. The V and J genes are TRBV6-5 and TRBJ1-3, with 7 positions matching TRBD1. This CDR3 contains 15 residues. Germline-derived CDR1 and CDR2 are MNHEY and SVGAGI. Trimming at V came to 6 bases and at J to 0 bases, leaving 5 bases not matched to a gene. The DNA for the CDR3 is TGTGCCAGCAGGGTGACAGGGAGCTCTGGAAACACCATATATTTT. It specifies CASRVTGSSGNTIYF.

This clonotype has at least ten counts. The chain combines TRBV6-5 with TRBJ2-7, with D hard to call. Germline V gene lookup returns CDR1 MNHEY and CDR2 SVGAGI. The CDR3 runs 12 residues. V lost 6 bases and J 6 bases, leaving 12 bases between the germline ends. CDR3 in DNA: TGTGCCAGCAGCCAATTAGCTTCCGAGCAGTACTTC. Its translation is CASSQLASEQYF.

The CDR3 DNA sequence: TGTGCCAGCAGCTTAGTTTTGCGGGCGGGATATCCGAATTCACCCCTCCACTTT. Protein: CASSLVLRAGYPNSPLHF. V is TRBV7-9 and J is TRBJ1-6; no definite D call. The CDR3 runs to 18 residues. Germline V gives CDR1 SEHNR, CDR2 FQNEAQ (reference sequence). The V gene lost 1 base and the J gene lost 7 bases, with 20 bases spanning the gap.

In its sample, this clonotype was seen a few times. V is TRBV6-5 and J is TRBJ2-7; a possible D gene is TRBD2 (6 bases). CDR1 is MNHEY, CDR2 SVGAGI, per germline. The V end lost 5 bases, the J end lost 7 bases, and 18 bases lay between the germline ends. The CDR3 consists of 14 residues. The CDR3 nucleotides read TGTGCCAGCAGTGAAGCGGGCACCGCCGGGGAGCAGTACTTC. This encodes CASSEAGTAGEQYF.

This clonotype showed up many times. The rearrangement links TRBV7-3 to TRBJ1-2; 8 positions agree with TRBD1. There are 17 residues in the CDR3. Germline V gives CDR1 SGHTA, CDR2 FQGTGA. With V trimmed by 4 bases and J by 1 base, 11 bases remained unmatched. The CDR3 DNA reads as TGTGCCAGCAGCTCAGAGACAGGGGCGAGGGTTAACTATGGCTACACCTTC. As protein: CASSSETGARVNYGYTF. Complete variable domain (other parts from reference TRBV7-3 and TRBJ1-2): GAGVSQTPSNKVTEKGKYVELRCDPISGHTALYWYRQSLGQGPEFLIYFQGTGAADDSGLPNDRFFAVRPEGSVSTLKIQRTERGDSAVYLCASSSETGARVNYGYTFGSGTRLTVV.

This clonotype showed up many times. V usage is TRBV7-8 and J usage is TRBJ1-6; D unclear. The CDR3 has 15 residues. Germline V lookup: CDR1 SGHVS, CDR2 FQNEAQ. V was shortened by 2 bases and J by 8 bases, with 13 bases between the two germline ends. Here the CDR3 DNA reads TGTGCCAGCAGCTTATCCCGGGGAATCCATTCACCCCTCCACTTT. Protein product: CASSLSRGIHSPLHF.

This clonotype has a single count. A much larger clone sits a single nucleotide away, making a read error possible. The chain links TRBV12-3 or TRBV12-4 to TRBJ2-7; a possible D gene is TRBD1 (5 bases). CDR3 length equals 14 residues. CDR3 sequence reads: CASSFAGKGYGQYF. CDR3 sequence (DNA): TGTGCCAGCAGTTTTGCAGGGAAGGGCTACGGGCAGTACTTC.

Comment on this clonotype: This could be a read error, since a much larger clone is one nucleotide away. This chain links TRBV10-3 with TRBJ1-2, with D possibly being TRBD1 (5 bases). This CDR3 has 18 residues. Germline CDR1 ENHRY, CDR2 SYGVKD. In DNA, the CDR3 is TGTGCCCTCAGTGAGCCCCTCCAGGGTTTAGTCTCCTTCTATGGCTACACCTTC. This codes for CALSEPLQGLVSFYGYTF.

The chain has TRBV24-1 and TRBJ1-2, with TRBD1 identical over 7 bases. The CDR3 is 14 amino acids. Trimming took 0 bases from V and 3 from J; bases not matched to a gene: 0. The germline CDR1 and CDR2 sequences are KGHDR and SFDVKD. The CDR3 coding sequence is TGTGCCACCAGTGATTTGGGGACAGACTATGGCTACACCTTC. It is translated as CATSDLGTDYGYTF.

Ten or more counts support this clonotype. The CDR3 region is CASSEGQGIYGYTF. The CDR3 region has the DNA TGTGCCAGCAGCGAGGGACAGGGGATCTATGGCTACACCTTC. This chain joins TRBV6-1 and TRBJ1-2; TRBD1 matches at 10 bases. The CDR3 runs to 14 residues. V shed 6 bases, J shed 4 bases, and the junction held 5 bases outside the gene matches. Germline-derived CDR1 and CDR2 are MNHNS and SASEGT.

This chain uses TRBV9 with TRBJ1-6; 8 bases are shared with TRBD1. The germline V gene encodes CDR1 SGDLS and CDR2 YYNGEE. Germline trimming cut 2 bases from V and 5 bases from J; bases unmatched to any gene: 6. The CDR3 loop spans 16 amino acids. CDR3 region: CASSVLSGGHNSPLHF. CDR3 DNA sequence: TGTGCCAGCAGCGTTCTGTCAGGGGGCCATAATTCACCCCTCCACTTT.

The chain joins TRBV10-3 to TRBJ2-7, with D hard to call. The CDR3 loop spans 11 amino acids. Germline loops: CDR1 ENHRY, CDR2 SYGVKD. V was pared by 4 bases and J by 5 bases, with 6 bases between. In nucleotides, the CDR3 is TGTGCCATCAGTGGGGCTGACGAGCAGTACTTC. Amino acids: CAISGADEQYF.

This chain links TRBV5-1 with TRBJ1-3; 9 nucleotides match TRBD1. The CDR3 is 15 amino acids. Germline V CDR1 and CDR2: SGHRS, YFSETQ. Trimming removed 5 bases from V and 3 bases from J; junction bases left unmatched: 6. CDR3 in amino acids: CASSTQGADGNTIYF. CDR3 in DNA: TGCGCCAGCAGTACACAGGGGGCGGATGGAAACACCATATATTTT.

J is TRBJ1-1 and V is TRBV6-5; 10 nucleotides line up with TRBD1. The CDR3 covers 18 residues. CDR1 and CDR2 (germline): MNHEY, SVGAGI. With V trimmed by 0 bases and J by 4 bases, 11 bases remained unmatched. CDR3 sequence (DNA): TGTGCCAGCAGTTACTCGATTCCCTGGACAGGGGGGGCCACTGAAGCTTTCTTT. The encoded protein is CASSYSIPWTGGATEAFF.

CDR3 sequence reads: CASSQDVYNEQFF. Written as DNA, the CDR3 is TGTGCCAGCAGCCAAGATGTTTACAATGAGCAGTTCTTC. The chain uses TRBV7-9 and TRBJ2-7; D gene ambiguous. The DNA end is a closer match to TRBJ2-1, so the J assignment may be wrong. CDR3 length equals 13 residues. Germline loops: CDR1 SEHNR, CDR2 FQNEAQ (reference sequence).

This clonotype was recorded at least ten times. The gene calls are TRBV7-9 and TRBJ1-1, with D possibly TRBD1 on 6 matching bases. The CDR3 extends over 17 amino acids. Germline lookup yields CDR1 SEHNR and CDR2 FQNEAQ (reference sequence). Trimming removed 1 base at V and 2 bases at J, with 17 bases between. In nucleotides, the CDR3 is TGTGCCAGCAGCTTAGACCACCCAGGGGTACTAAACACTGAAGCTTTCTTT. This encodes CASSLDHPGVLNTEAFF.

The sample holds a few counts of this clonotype. This chain connects TRBV27 to TRBJ1-6, with TRBD1 matching over 9 bases. The junction had 18 bases not matched to a gene; V was cut back by 6 bases and J by 9 bases. This CDR3 comprises 18 residues. CDR1 is MNHEY, CDR2 SMNVEV, per germline (reference sequence). The CDR3 loop is CASSRRGGGTGFVSPLHF. In DNA form, the CDR3 reads TGTGCCAGCAGCCGTCGGGGCGGAGGGACAGGGTTTGTTTCACCCCTCCACTTT.

This clonotype was seen at least ten times. The rearrangement links TRBV10-2 to TRBJ1-1; unclear D gene. V dropped 4 bases and J dropped 0 bases, with 6 bases sitting between them. The CDR3 spans 13 residues. Germline values: CDR1 WSHSY, CDR2 SAAADI. CDR3: CASSVKMNTEAFF. The CDR3 DNA reads as TGCGCCAGCAGTGTGAAGATGAACACTGAAGCTTTCTTT.

This rearrangement joins TRBV5-1 to TRBJ2-5; 11 bases are shared with TRBD2. The last part of the DNA fits TRBJ2-1 better; the J call may be wrong. CDR3 length: 18 residues. Per the germline V gene, CDR1 is SGHRS and CDR2 is YFSETQ. In DNA form, the CDR3 reads TGCGCCAGCAGCAAACAGCCGGGACTAGCGGACTCCTACAATGAGCAGTTCTTC. Protein: CASSKQPGLADSYNEQFF.

The chain employs TRBV10-2 and TRBJ2-5; 8 bases map to TRBD1. Matching the DNA end better, TRBJ2-1 makes the J call doubtful. Germline CDR1 and CDR2: WSHSY and SAAADI. The CDR3 loop spans 12 amino acids. CDR3 protein: CASWTGYGEQFF. For the CDR3, the DNA is TGCGCCAGCTGGACAGGGTATGGTGAGCAGTTCTTC.

This clonotype was found many times. The chain has TRBV19 and TRBJ1-1; no firm D call. Germline values: CDR1 LNHDA, CDR2 SQIVND (reference sequence). Trimming took 7 bases from V and 1 from J, leaving 4 bases between them. The CDR3 is 11 residues long. CDR3 bases: TGTGCCAGTAATACGAACACTGAAGCTTTCTTT. The encoded protein is CASNTNTEAFF. Complete variable domain (other parts from reference TRBV19 and TRBJ1-1): DGGITQSPKYLFRKEGQNVTLSCEQNLNHDAMYWYRQDPGQGLRLIYYSQIVNDFQKGDIAEGYSVSREKKESFPLTVTSAQKNPTAFYLCASNTNTEAFFGQGTRLTVV.

This chain joins TRBV5-6 and TRBJ1-1, with 7 bases matching TRBD1. This CDR3 region has 14 residues. Germline-derived CDR1 and CDR2 are SGHDT and YYEEEE. V lost 4 bases to trimming and J lost 7 bases; unmatched junction nucleotides: 10. CDR3 DNA sequence: TGTGCCAGCAGCCCCTCCGACAGGGAGGATGAAGCTTTCTTT. Protein: CASSPSDREDEAFF.